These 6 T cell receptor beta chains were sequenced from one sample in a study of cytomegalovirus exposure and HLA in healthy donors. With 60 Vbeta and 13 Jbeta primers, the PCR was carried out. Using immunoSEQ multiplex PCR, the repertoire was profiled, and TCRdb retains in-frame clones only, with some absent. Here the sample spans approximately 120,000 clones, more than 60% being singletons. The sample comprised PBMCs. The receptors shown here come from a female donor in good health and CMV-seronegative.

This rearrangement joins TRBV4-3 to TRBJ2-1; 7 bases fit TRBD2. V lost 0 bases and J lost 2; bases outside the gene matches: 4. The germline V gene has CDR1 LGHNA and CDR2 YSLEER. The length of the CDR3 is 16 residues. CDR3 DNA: TGCGCCAGCAGCCAAGATTCACGGGGGGCCTACAATGAGCAGTTCTTC. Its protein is CASSQDSRGAYNEQFF.

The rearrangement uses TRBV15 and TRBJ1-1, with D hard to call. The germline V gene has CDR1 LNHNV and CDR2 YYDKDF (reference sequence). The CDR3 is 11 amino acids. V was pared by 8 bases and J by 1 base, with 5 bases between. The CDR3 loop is CATRGNTEAFF. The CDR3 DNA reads TGTGCCACCCGGGGGAACACTGAAGCTTTCTTT.

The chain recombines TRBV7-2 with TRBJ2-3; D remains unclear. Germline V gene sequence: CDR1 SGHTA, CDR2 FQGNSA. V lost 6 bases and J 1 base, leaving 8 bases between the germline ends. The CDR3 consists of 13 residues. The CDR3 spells CASRNTGTDTQYF. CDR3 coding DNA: TGTGCCAGCAGGAATACAGGCACAGATACGCAGTATTTT.

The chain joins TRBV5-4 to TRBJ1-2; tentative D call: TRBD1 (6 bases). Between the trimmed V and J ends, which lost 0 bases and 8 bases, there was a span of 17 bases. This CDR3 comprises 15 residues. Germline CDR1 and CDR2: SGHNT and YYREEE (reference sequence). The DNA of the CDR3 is TGTGCCAGCAGCTTGGCAGGGGCATTTTTCCGCGGCTACACCTTC. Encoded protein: CASSLAGAFFRGYTF.

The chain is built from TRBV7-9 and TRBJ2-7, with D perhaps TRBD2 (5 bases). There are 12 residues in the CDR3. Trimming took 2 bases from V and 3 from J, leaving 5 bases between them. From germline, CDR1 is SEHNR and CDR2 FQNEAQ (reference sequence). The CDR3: CASSLRDYEQYF. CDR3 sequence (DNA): TGTGCCAGCAGCTTACGGGACTACGAGCAGTACTTC.

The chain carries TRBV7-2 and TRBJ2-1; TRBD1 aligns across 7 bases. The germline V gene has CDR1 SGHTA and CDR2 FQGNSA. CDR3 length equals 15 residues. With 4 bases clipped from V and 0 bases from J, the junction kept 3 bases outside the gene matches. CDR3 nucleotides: TGTGCCAGCAGCTCGACAGGGAGCTCCTACAATGAGCAGTTCTTC. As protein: CASSSTGSSYNEQFF.